A single sample gave rise to the 29 T cell receptor beta chains below, sequenced in a study of blood T cells in healthy people across ages. Next came a second PCR, run for about 7 to 12 cycles, which used a sample-barcoded 5' primer along with a J-beta primer mix. TCRdb passed the 5' RACE reads through MiXCR, listing each CDR3 protein once. This sample has about 580,000 distinct CDR3 sequences, with about 45% found just once. Sequencing was performed on blood. These receptors all come from a man older than 75 in good health.

The genes are TRBV4-3 and TRBJ2-6; no definite D call. Germline assignment: CDR1 LGHNA and CDR2 YSLEER. The V end was cut by 5 bases, the J end by 2 bases, with 7 bases between. CDR3 length: 14 amino acids. The CDR3 nucleotides read TGCGCCAGCAGCTCCCGCCCTGGGGCCAACGTCCTGACTTTC. This codes for CASSSRPGANVLTF.

The V and J genes are TRBV25-1 and TRBJ1-2; 7 bases match TRBD1. V dropped 7 bases and J dropped 4; count of bases not matched to a gene: 9. In germline, CDR1 is MGHDK, CDR2 SYGVNS. This CDR3 contains 14 residues. In nucleotides, the CDR3 is TGTGCCAGCAAAGGTACAGGGGAGCCCTATGGCTACACCTTC. It translates to CASKGTGEPYGYTF.

The CDR3, as DNA: TGCAGTGCTCACCAACTAGCGGGAGCCACAGATACGCAGTATTTT. Translated: CSAHQLAGATDTQYF. J is TRBJ2-3 and V is TRBV20-1; 11 bases map to TRBD2. This CDR3 has 15 amino acids. The trim removed 5 bases at V and 2 bases at J, leaving 6 bases unmatched. Per the germline V gene, CDR1 is DFQATT and CDR2 is SNEGSKA (reference sequence).

The CDR3 loop is CASSRPNQGLATEAFF. Here the CDR3 DNA reads TGTGCCAGCAGTCGACCCAACCAGGGGCTGGCCACTGAAGCTTTCTTT. The chain recombines TRBV11-2 with TRBJ1-1, with D perhaps matching TRBD1 (6 bases). The CDR3 has 16 residues. Trimming took off 6 bases at V and 4 bases at J, with 21 bases between the two ends. Germline-derived CDR1 and CDR2 are SGHAT and FQNNGV. Full variable domain (outside the CDR3, taken from reference TRBV11-2 and TRBJ1-1): EAGVAQSPRYKIIEKRQSVAFWCNPISGHATLYWYQQILGQGPKLLIQFQNNGVVDDSQLPKDRFSAERLKGVDSTLKIQPAKLEDSAVYLCASSRPNQGLATEAFFGQGTRLTVV.

The V and J genes are TRBV6-1 and TRBJ2-3, with D tentatively TRBD1 (5 bases). The germline V and J ends were trimmed by 5 bases and 4 bases, with 7 bases remaining between them. The V gene's germline CDR1 is MNHNS and CDR2 SASEGT. This CDR3 is 12 amino acids long. CDR3 in amino acids: CASSPQADTQYF. CDR3 DNA: TGTGCCAGCAGTCCACAGGCAGATACGCAGTATTTT.

This clonotype occurred a few times. This chain's CDR3 is CASKLGGSNEKLFF. CDR3 bases: TGTGCCAGCAAATTGGGAGGGTCCAATGAAAAACTGTTTTTT. The chain uses TRBV3-1 and TRBJ1-4; D gene unclear. Germline CDR1 reads LGHDT; CDR2 reads YNNKEL (reference sequence). The CDR3 runs to 14 residues. V was clipped by 7 bases and J by 5 bases, with 14 bases between them. Supplemented by reference TRBV3-1 and TRBJ1-4, the full variable domain reads DTAVSQTPKYLVTQMGNDKSIKCEQNLGHDTMYWYKQDSKKFLKIMFSYNNKELIINETVPNRFSPKSPDKAHLNLHINSLELGDSAVYFCASKLGGSNEKLFFGSGTQLSVL.

The CDR3 loop is CASPWDGWEFF. As DNA, the CDR3 is TGTGCCAGCCCCTGGGACGGTTGGGAGTTCTTC. The chain combines TRBV21-1 with TRBJ2-1; the table gives TRBD1 as D, unverified against the DNA. TRBV21-1 is tagged as a pseudogene. The CDR3 length is 11 residues.

The sample holds a few counts of this clonotype. The chain is built from TRBV4-3 and TRBJ1-1; D perhaps matches TRBD1 (5 bases). The V end was cut by 3 bases, the J end by 3 bases, with 14 bases between. Germline V gene data show CDR1 as LGHNA and CDR2 as YSLEER. The CDR3 length is 15 residues. CDR3 sequence: CASSQLGTWDTEAFF. CDR3 in DNA: TGCGCCAGCAGCCAGCTAGGGACCTGGGACACTGAAGCTTTCTTT.

This clonotype showed up just a few times. The chain recombines TRBV10-3 with TRBJ2-7; 10 nucleotides match TRBD2. The CDR3 is made up of 15 amino acids. V trimming: 4 bases; J trimming: 6 bases; junction bases outside the gene matches: 9. In germline, CDR1 is ENHRY, CDR2 SYGVKD. For the CDR3, the DNA is TGTGCCATCAGTGCTAGCGGGAGTGAAGTACGCGAGCAGTACTTC. Amino acid sequence: CAISASGSEVREQYF.

The genes are TRBV25-1 and TRBJ1-1, with TRBD1 as a possible D gene (6 bases). This CDR3 region has 15 residues. Germline V lookup: CDR1 MGHDK, CDR2 SYGVNS. Trimming left V 3 bases short and J 7 bases short, with 18 bases between. The CDR3 coding sequence is TGTGCCAGCAGTGAGCCGGACAGCATGGAGGGTGAAGCTTTCTTT. Amino acid sequence: CASSEPDSMEGEAFF.

The genes are TRBV12-3 or TRBV12-4 and TRBJ1-6; no reliable D call. Trimming cost V 5 bases and J 3 bases, with 5 bases left between them. The CDR3 is made up of 13 amino acids. The CDR3 region has the DNA TGTGCCAGCAGTGTAGACTATAATTCACCCCTCCACTTT. Translation gives CASSVDYNSPLHF.

This rearrangement joins TRBV7-2 to TRBJ2-7, with no clear D. CDR1 and CDR2 (germline): SGHTA, FQGNSA. CDR3 length equals 13 residues. V was cut by 2 bases and J by 4 bases, with 9 bases left in between. CDR3 in DNA: TGTGCCAGCAGCTTACGGCGAGCATACGAGCAGTACTTC. Its protein is CASSLRRAYEQYF.

This clonotype was seen only a few times. V usage is TRBV3-1 and J usage is TRBJ1-2; possibly TRBD1 for D (6 bases). Germline values: CDR1 LGHDT, CDR2 YNNKEL (reference sequence). Between the trimmed V and J ends, which lost 4 bases and 4 bases, there was a span of 19 bases. The CDR3 sequence is 16 residues long. The CDR3 protein is CASSRGQFLSLYGYTF. CDR3 sequence (DNA): TGTGCCAGCAGCCGCGGACAGTTTTTGTCTCTCTATGGCTACACCTTC. The complete variable domain, with remaining parts taken from reference TRBV3-1 and TRBJ1-2, reads DTAVSQTPKYLVTQMGNDKSIKCEQNLGHDTMYWYKQDSKKFLKIMFSYNNKELIINETVPNRFSPKSPDKAHLNLHINSLELGDSAVYFCASSRGQFLSLYGYTFGSGTRLTVV.

The rearrangement uses TRBV7-2 and TRBJ2-7; the D is unclear. Gene TRBJ2-4 matches the end of the DNA better, so the J call may be wrong. Germline lookup yields CDR1 SGHTA and CDR2 FQGNSA. This CDR3 region has 14 residues. The CDR3 is CASSRPKAKNIQYF. The CDR3 coding sequence is TGTGCCAGCAGCCGCCCAAAAGCCAAAAACATTCAGTACTTC.

The J gene is TRBJ2-7, the V gene TRBV4-1, with D unclear. CDR1 MGHRA and CDR2 YSYEKL come from the germline V gene. The CDR3 totals 14 residues. Trimming left V 0 bases short and J 2 bases short, with 8 bases between. CDR3 region: CASSQDPFPYEQYF. In DNA form, the CDR3 reads TGCGCCAGCAGCCAAGATCCCTTCCCCTACGAGCAGTACTTC.

This chain links TRBV11-3 with TRBJ2-2; 10 nucleotides match TRBD2. CDR1 is SGHNT and CDR2 is YENEEA in the germline V gene. V lost 5 bases and J lost 5; bases outside the gene matches: 11. The CDR3 loop spans 17 amino acids. CDR3 region: CASSPQTSGFPTGELFF. CDR3 DNA: TGTGCCAGCAGCCCTCAGACTAGCGGGTTTCCTACCGGGGAGCTGTTTTTT.

The chain carries TRBV29-1 and TRBJ1-2; D unresolved. The CDR3 totals 10 residues. The ends were cut back, 5 bases at V and 4 bases at J, with 5 bases in the middle. CDR1 is SQVTM and CDR2 is ANQGSEA in the germline V gene. The CDR3 spells CSVRGYGYTF. The CDR3, as DNA: TGCAGCGTTCGCGGCTATGGCTACACCTTC.

V gene TRBV12-3 or TRBV12-4 combines with J gene TRBJ2-5; 11 bases map to TRBD1. TRBJ2-7 matches the DNA end more closely, so the J call is doubtful. The CDR3 spans 15 residues. CDR3 DNA: TGTGCCAGCCAACCCGGGACAGGGGGTAGGTACGAGCAGTACTTC. This sequence encodes CASQPGTGGRYEQYF.

The chain uses TRBV5-8 and TRBJ1-1, with D maybe TRBD1 (5 bases). Germline V CDR1 and CDR2: SGHTS, YDEGEE. This CDR3 region has 15 residues. Trimming removed 4 bases at V and 1 base at J, with 14 bases between. The CDR3 nucleotides are TGTGCCAGCAGCCCTTGGAAGGGGCAGAACACTGAAGCTTTCTTT. Protein: CASSPWKGQNTEAFF.

In its sample, this clonotype was seen a few times. This rearrangement joins TRBV20-1 to TRBJ2-5; TRBD2 matches at 10 bases. The germline V gene encodes CDR1 DFQATT and CDR2 SNEGSKA (reference sequence). This CDR3 contains 13 residues. With V trimmed by 6 bases and J by 5 bases, 6 bases remained unmatched. The CDR3 region is CSAIAGGRETQYF. CDR3 DNA: TGCAGTGCCATAGCGGGGGGAAGGGAGACCCAGTACTTC.

The rearrangement uses TRBV2 and TRBJ1-6; no reliable D call. Trimming cost V 1 base and J 7 bases, with 5 bases left between them. CDR3 length: 13 amino acids. Germline V CDR1 and CDR2: SNHLY, FYNNEI. The DNA of the CDR3 is TGTGCCAGCAGTGAAGGCCCCAATTCACCCCTCCACTTT. Translated: CASSEGPNSPLHF.

This clonotype was counted a single time. The rearrangement joins TRBV29-1 to TRBJ2-4; no firm D call. The DNA matches TRBJ2-7 better at its end, which makes the J call doubtful. CDR3 length equals 14 residues. Germline lookup yields CDR1 SQVTM and CDR2 ANQGSEA. CDR3 nucleotide sequence: TGCAGCGTTGGGGTGATGGGCAGTTCTTCCGAGCAGTACTTC. This translates into CSVGVMGSSSEQYF.

This clonotype was observed a handful of times. The rearrangement joins TRBV9 to TRBJ2-1, with 8 bases that match TRBD1. Unmatched junction bases numbered 10, after V lost 3 bases and J lost 5 bases. In germline, CDR1 is SGDLS, CDR2 YYNGEE. The CDR3 is 16 residues long. CDR3 DNA: TGTGCCAGCAGCGCGCCGCGGACAGGGTTCGACAATGAGCAGTTCTTC. Amino acid sequence: CASSAPRTGFDNEQFF.

V gene TRBV7-9 combines with J gene TRBJ1-2, with D uncertain. Germline V gives CDR1 SEHNR, CDR2 FQNEAQ (reference sequence). Trimming stripped 5 bases from V and 5 bases from J, with 9 bases between. The length of the CDR3 is 12 residues. For the CDR3, the DNA is TGTGCCAGCAGCCCTCCAGCTTATGGCTACACCTTC. This translates into CASSPPAYGYTF.

The chain has TRBV9 and TRBJ2-1, with D unclear. Germline loops: CDR1 SGDLS, CDR2 YYNGEE. This CDR3 is 15 amino acids long. Trimming cost V 4 bases and J 5 bases, with 16 bases left between them. The CDR3 protein is CASSPFGAGNNEQFF. The CDR3 nucleotides read TGTGCCAGCAGCCCTTTCGGCGCAGGAAACAATGAGCAGTTCTTC.

This clonotype has only one observation. V usage is TRBV5-1 and J usage is TRBJ2-1; TRBD2 aligns across 7 bases. The CDR3 totals 16 residues. V lost 3 bases, J lost 0 bases, and 6 bases stayed unmatched. Germline lookup yields CDR1 SGHRS and CDR2 YFSETQ. The CDR3 DNA reads TGCGCCAGCAGCTCGCACAGCGGGGACTCCTACAATGAGCAGTTCTTC. Protein: CASSSHSGDSYNEQFF.

This clonotype has a handful of counts. V gene TRBV29-1 combines with J gene TRBJ2-7, with D possibly matching TRBD2 (5 bases). Trimming shortened V by 5 bases and J by 4 bases, and 12 bases separated the two germline ends. CDR1 is SQVTM and CDR2 is ANQGSEA in the germline V gene. This CDR3 has 12 residues. In DNA, the CDR3 is TGCAGCGTTCAGGAGGCAAATTACGAGCAGTACTTC. Its protein is CSVQEANYEQYF.

V is TRBV4-3 and J is TRBJ2-3; D is possibly TRBD1 (6 bases). The CDR3 is made up of 16 amino acids. Per the germline V gene, CDR1 is LGHNA and CDR2 is YSLEER. V was cut by 0 bases and J by 9 bases, with 19 bases left in between. The CDR3 loop reads CASSQDRVVGAGTQYF. The CDR3 DNA follows: TGCGCCAGCAGCCAAGACAGGGTCGTGGGGGCCGGAACGCAGTATTTT.

The rearrangement joins TRBV29-1 to TRBJ2-5, with 8 bases aligning to TRBD2. With V trimmed by 5 bases and J by 4 bases, 12 bases remained unmatched. Germline CDR1 and CDR2: SQVTM and ANQGSEA. The CDR3 has 15 residues. This CDR3 reads CSVTGSGSLTETQYF. Written as DNA, the CDR3 is TGCAGCGTTACCGGCAGCGGGAGTCTAACAGAGACCCAGTACTTC.